These T cell receptor beta chains were read from a single sample in a study of T cells in Graves' hyperthyroidism and ophthalmopathy. TCRdb used MiXCR to reprocess the multiplex PCR reads, holding one entry per CDR3 protein. The table has 500,000 to 600,000 distinct CDR3 sequences, about 43% seen once. The sequenced sample consisted of peripheral blood or thyroid tissue (not recorded which). These receptor sequences come from a woman between 18 and 29 years old with Graves' hyperthyroidism. CDR3s include the opening cysteine and the closing phenylalanine or tryptophan. The D gene is left open where the match is weak. Rows give clone size only sometimes, using once, few, many, or a class for an expanded clone.

D gene: .
J gene: TRBJ2-5
CDR3 length: 10
clone size: many
V gene: TRBV20-1
CDR3 protein: CSARDHREYF
CDR3 DNA: TGCAGTGCTAGAGATCATAGGGAGTACTTC

D gene: TRBD1
J gene: TRBJ1-1
CDR3 length: 17
clone size: .
V gene: TRBV7-6
CDR3 protein: CASSLVPGVRGRTEAFF
CDR3 DNA: TGTGCCAGCAGCTTAGTCCCGGGCGTGAGGGGGCGGACTGAAGCTTTCTTT

D gene: TRBD2
J gene: TRBJ2-7
CDR3 length: 13
clone size: .
V gene: TRBV20-1
CDR3 protein: CSVGSGGSREQYF
CDR3 DNA: TGCAGCGTAGGTTCGGGGGGTTCCAGAGAGCAGTACTTC

D gene: .
J gene: TRBJ1-5
CDR3 length: 14
clone size: .
V gene: TRBV29-1
CDR3 protein: CSSPFQGSKQPQHF
CDR3 DNA: TGCAGCTCACCATTCCAGGGAAGTAAGCAGCCCCAGCATTTT

D gene: TRBD1
J gene: TRBJ2-7
CDR3 length: 15
clone size: once
V gene: TRBV6-4
CDR3 protein: CASSDAAGGYYEQYF
CDR3 DNA: TGTGCCAGCAGTGACGCGGCAGGGGGTTACTACGAGCAGTACTTC

D gene: TRBD1
J gene: TRBJ1-2
CDR3 length: 13
clone size: many
V gene: TRBV29-1
CDR3 protein: CSVSDRGDYGYTF
CDR3 DNA: TGCAGCGTTTCCGACAGGGGGGACTATGGCTACACCTTC

D gene: TRBD2
J gene: TRBJ2-1
CDR3 length: 14
clone size: .
V gene: TRBV7-8
CDR3 protein: CASRKREDYNEQFF
CDR3 DNA: TGTGCCAGCAGGAAGCGGGAGGACTACAATGAGCAGTTCTTC

D gene: .
J gene: TRBJ1-5
CDR3 length: 15
clone size: many
V gene: TRBV19
CDR3 protein: CASTREGYSNQPQHF
CDR3 DNA: TGTGCCAGTACCCGGGAGGGATATAGCAATCAGCCCCAGCATTTT

D gene: TRBD1
J gene: TRBJ2-2
CDR3 length: 13
clone size: .
V gene: TRBV29-1
CDR3 protein: CSASQGATGELFF
CDR3 DNA: TGCAGCGCATCACAGGGGGCCACCGGGGAGCTGTTTTTT

D gene: .
J gene: TRBJ2-2
CDR3 length: 15
clone size: many
V gene: TRBV7-9
CDR3 protein: CASSRTSPRTGELFF
CDR3 DNA: TGTGCCAGCAGCCGAACTAGCCCGAGGACCGGGGAGCTGTTTTTT

D gene: .
J gene: TRBJ1-6
CDR3 length: 15
clone size: .
V gene: TRBV2
CDR3 protein: CASTGGSVRNSPLHF
CDR3 DNA: TGTGCCAGCACAGGAGGGTCAGTCCGCAATTCACCCCTCCACTTT

D gene: .
J gene: TRBJ2-7
CDR3 length: 15
clone size: many
V gene: TRBV19
CDR3 protein: CASSWGRDLSYEQYF
CDR3 DNA: TGTGCCAGTAGTTGGGGTCGGGACCTTTCCTACGAGCAGTACTTC

D gene: .
J gene: TRBJ2-7
CDR3 length: 16
clone size: .
V gene: TRBV9
CDR3 protein: CASSPSTGTLSYEQYF
CDR3 DNA: TGTGCCAGCTCTCCCTCGACCGGGACACTCTCCTACGAGCAGTACTTC

D gene: .
J gene: TRBJ1-5
CDR3 length: 14
clone size: many
V gene: TRBV7-8
CDR3 protein: CASSFDTGNQPQHF
CDR3 DNA: TGTGCCAGCAGCTTCGACACTGGCAATCAGCCCCAGCATTTT

D gene: .
J gene: TRBJ2-5
CDR3 length: 14
clone size: many
V gene: TRBV5-4
CDR3 protein: CASSLTGSQETQYF
CDR3 DNA: TGTGCCAGCAGCTTGACAGGGTCCCAAGAGACCCAGTACTTC

D gene: .
J gene: TRBJ1-5
CDR3 length: 11
clone size: .
V gene: TRBV24-1
CDR3 protein: CATSDGQPQHF
CDR3 DNA: TGTGCCACCAGTGACGGACAGCCCCAGCATTTT

D gene: .
J gene: TRBJ2-7
CDR3 length: 14
clone size: once
V gene: TRBV7-3
CDR3 protein: CASSFHPRDNEQYF
CDR3 DNA: TGTGCCAGCAGTTTCCACCCTAGGGACAATGAGCAGTACTTC

D gene: .
J gene: TRBJ1-5
CDR3 length: 17
clone size: .
V gene: TRBV24-1
CDR3 protein: CATSDVTSGGSQETQHF
CDR3 DNA: TGTGCCACCAGTGATGTGACTAGCGGGGGATCCCAAGAGACCCAGCATTTT

D gene: .
J gene: TRBJ1-2
CDR3 length: 12
clone size: many
V gene: TRBV30
CDR3 protein: CAWSHDRPLYTF
CDR3 DNA: TGTGCCTGGAGTCACGACAGGCCGCTCTACACCTTC

D gene: TRBD1
J gene: TRBJ2-6
CDR3 length: 18
clone size: .
V gene: TRBV15
CDR3 protein: CATSIPGQGASGANVLTF
CDR3 DNA: TGTGCCACCTCCATTCCGGGACAGGGGGCCTCTGGGGCCAACGTCCTGACTTTC

D gene: .
J gene: TRBJ2-3
CDR3 length: 14
clone size: few
V gene: TRBV2
CDR3 protein: CASSGTGKSDTQYF
CDR3 DNA: TGTGCCAGCAGTGGAACAGGAAAGTCAGATACGCAGTATTTT

D gene: .
J gene: TRBJ1-3
CDR3 length: 14
clone size: many
V gene: TRBV5-5
CDR3 protein: CASSLAQGMDTIYF
CDR3 DNA: TGTGCCAGCAGCTTGGCCCAGGGTATGGACACCATATATTTT

D gene: TRBD2
J gene: TRBJ2-3
CDR3 length: 15
clone size: many
V gene: TRBV20-1
CDR3 protein: CSAKGTSASTDTQYF
CDR3 DNA: TGCAGTGCTAAAGGGACTAGCGCTAGCACAGATACGCAGTATTTT

D gene: TRBD2
J gene: TRBJ2-7
CDR3 length: 16
clone size: many
V gene: TRBV10-3
CDR3 protein: CAISESIAGGPYEQYF
CDR3 DNA: TGTGCCATCAGTGAGTCAATAGCGGGAGGTCCCTACGAGCAGTACTTC